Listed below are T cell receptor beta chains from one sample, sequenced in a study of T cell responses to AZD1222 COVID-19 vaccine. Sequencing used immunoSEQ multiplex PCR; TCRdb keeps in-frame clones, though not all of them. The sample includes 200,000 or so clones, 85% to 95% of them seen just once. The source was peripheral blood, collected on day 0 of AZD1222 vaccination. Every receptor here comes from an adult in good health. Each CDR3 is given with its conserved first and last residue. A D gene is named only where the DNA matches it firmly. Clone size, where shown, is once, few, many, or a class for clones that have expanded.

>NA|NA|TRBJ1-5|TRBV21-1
CATTTGQVNWQSGQPQHF
TGTGCCACCACGACGGGGCAAGTGAATTGGCAGTCGGGCCAGCCCCAGCATTTT
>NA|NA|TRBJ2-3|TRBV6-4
CASSDLNTDTQYF
TGTGCCAGCAGTGACCTCAACACAGATACGCAGTATTTT
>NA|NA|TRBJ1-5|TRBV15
CATAGGPERQPQHF
TGTGCCACGGCGGGGGGGCCGGAGAGGCAGCCCCAGCATTTT
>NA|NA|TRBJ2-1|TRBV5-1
CASSLASESGEQFF
TGCGCCAGCAGCTTGGCGTCCGAGTCTGGTGAGCAGTTCTTC
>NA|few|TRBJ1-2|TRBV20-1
CSAKNYGYTF
TGCAGTGCAAAAAACTATGGCTACACCTTC
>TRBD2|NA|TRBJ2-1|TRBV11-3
CASSFSGSSGGRNEQFF
TGTGCCAGCAGCTTTTCAGGGAGTAGCGGGGGAAGAAATGAGCAGTTCTTC
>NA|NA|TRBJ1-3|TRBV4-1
CATRQGSSGNTIYF
TGCGCCACGAGGCAGGGCTCGTCTGGAAACACCATATATTTT
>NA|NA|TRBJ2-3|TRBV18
CASQMDSPRTDTQYF
TGTGCCAGCCAAATGGACTCCCCGCGGACAGATACGCAGTATTTT
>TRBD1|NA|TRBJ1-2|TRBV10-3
CAITGQGNYGYTF
TGTGCCATCACCGGACAGGGGAACTATGGCTACACCTTC
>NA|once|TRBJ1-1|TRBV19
CASSFGTEAFF
TGTGCCAGTAGTTTCGGAACTGAAGCTTTCTTT
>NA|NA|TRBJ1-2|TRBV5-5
CASSFFWGHGYTF
TGTGCCAGCAGCTTTTTTTGGGGGCATGGCTACACCTTC
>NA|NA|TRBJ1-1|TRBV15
CATSRDEGNTEAFF
TGTGCCACCAGCAGAGATGAGGGGAACACTGAAGCTTTCTTT
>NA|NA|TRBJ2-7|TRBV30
CAWSLIRESYEQYF
TGTGCCTGGAGCCTCATTAGGGAGTCCTACGAGCAGTACTTC
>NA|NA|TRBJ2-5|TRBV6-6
CASSYSRGNQETQYF
TGTGCCAGCAGTTACTCGAGAGGGAACCAAGAGACCCAGTACTTC
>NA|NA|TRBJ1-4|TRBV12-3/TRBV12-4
CASNKDRSKLFF
TGTGCCAGCAACAAAGACAGGTCAAAACTGTTTTTT
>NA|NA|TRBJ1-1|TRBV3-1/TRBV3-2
CASSQVGQTNTEAFF
TGTGCCAGCAGCCAAGTCGGGCAGACGAACACTGAAGCTTTCTTT
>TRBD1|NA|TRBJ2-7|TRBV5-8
CASSLGQGIYEQYF
TGTGCCAGCAGCTTAGGACAGGGCATTTACGAGCAGTACTTC
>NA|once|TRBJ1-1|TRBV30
CAWRRGPEAFF
TGTGCCTGGAGGAGGGGACCTGAAGCTTTCTTT